This TCR beta chain is from a study of cytomegalovirus exposure and HLA in healthy donors. Study conclusions and caveats: Cytomegalovirus-associated status was assigned to 164 TCR beta chains.

The table came from immunoSEQ multiplex PCR; TCRdb's copy has only in-frame clones and leaves some out. Of around 180,000 clones in the sample, around four fifths were seen once. The V end lost 7 bases, the J end lost 6 bases, and 16 bases lay between the germline ends. Germline CDR1 SGDLS, CDR2 YYNGEE. CDR3 size: 13 residues. With respect to this clone: Antigen unknown.

Sequencing was performed on PBMCs. The receptor comes from a man younger than 35 in good health and CMV-seropositive. The chain recombines TRBV9 with TRBJ1-2; TRBD1 is a possible D gene (5 bases). The CDR3, as DNA: TGTGCCAGCTGGGGGGGGGTAAGGGATGGCTACACCTTC. Its translation is CASWGGVRDGYTF.